This passage covers 4 T cell receptor beta chains from one sample sequenced in a study of cytomegalovirus exposure and HLA in healthy donors (dated by TCRdb to about 2017). Library preparation employed the immunoSEQ multiplex PCR assay. A mixture of 60 forward primers for TCR Vbeta segments and 13 reverse primers for TCR Jbeta segments was used in the multiplex PCR. Sourced from immuneACCESS, this table was stored by TCRdb with only in-frame sequences that have V and J called. A share of the clones is absent; for the studies checked, an unresolved V gene accounts for under half, and the remainder has no known explanation. Counted in this sample were nearly 95,000 clones; approximately 7.1% of them appeared once. About 2.3% of the sample is held by the ten biggest clonotypes. Sequences were obtained from PBMCs. The receptors stem from a man aged 45-65 years in good health and CMV-seronegative.

This rearrangement joins TRBV9 to TRBJ2-3; 8 bases are shared with TRBD2. V trimming: 2 bases; J trimming: 3 bases; junction bases outside the gene matches: 5. Per germline, CDR1 SGDLS and CDR2 YYNGEE. CDR3 length: 15 amino acids. The DNA of the CDR3 is TGTGCCAGCAGCGTCCTGGGACTAGTGACAGATACGCAGTATTTT. Translating gives CASSVLGLVTDTQYF.

This clone was seen a handful of times. The chain joins TRBV7-9 to TRBJ2-4; 7 bases align to TRBD1. The CDR3 totals 14 residues. V lost 2 bases, J lost 8 bases, and 6 bases stayed unmatched. Germline assignment: CDR1 SEHNR and CDR2 FQNEAQ (reference sequence). CDR3 bases: TGTGCCAGCAGCTTAACAAATACAGGGGACATTCAGTACTTC. Translation: CASSLTNTGDIQYF.

This clone was seen only a few times. The chain carries TRBV9 and TRBJ2-1; D possibly corresponds to TRBD2 (6 bases). Between the trimmed V and J ends, which lost 0 bases and 6 bases, there was a span of 13 bases. In germline, CDR1 is SGDLS, CDR2 YYNGEE. The CDR3 runs to 15 residues. The CDR3 DNA follows: TGTGCCAGCAGCGTAGGGCTAGCGACCCTCAATGAGCAGTTCTTC. Translation: CASSVGLATLNEQFF.

The chain is built from TRBV6-5 and TRBJ1-1; D gene uncertain. CDR3 length: 15 amino acids. V shed 5 bases and J shed 1 base, with 14 bases lying between them. CDR1 is MNHEY and CDR2 is SVGAGI in the germline V gene. CDR3 sequence reads: CASSSPRGANTEAFF. The CDR3 nucleotides read TGTGCCAGCAGTAGCCCTCGGGGAGCGAACACTGAAGCTTTCTTT.